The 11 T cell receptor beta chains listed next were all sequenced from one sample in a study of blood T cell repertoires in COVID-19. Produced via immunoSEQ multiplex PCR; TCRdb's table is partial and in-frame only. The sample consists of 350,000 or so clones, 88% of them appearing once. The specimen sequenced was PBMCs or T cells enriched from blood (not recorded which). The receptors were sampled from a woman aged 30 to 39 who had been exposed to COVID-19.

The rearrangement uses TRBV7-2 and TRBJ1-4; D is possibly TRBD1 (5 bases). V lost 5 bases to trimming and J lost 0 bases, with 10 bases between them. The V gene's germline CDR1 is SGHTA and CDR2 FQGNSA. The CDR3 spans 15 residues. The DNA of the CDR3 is TGTGCCAGCAGCCGTGACAGTGCAACTAATGAAAAACTGTTTTTT. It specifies CASSRDSATNEKLFF.

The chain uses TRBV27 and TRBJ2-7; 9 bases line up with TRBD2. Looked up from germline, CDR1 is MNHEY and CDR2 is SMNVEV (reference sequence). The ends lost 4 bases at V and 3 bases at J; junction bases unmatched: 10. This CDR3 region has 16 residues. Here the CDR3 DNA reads TGTGCCAGCAGTTCGCTAGCGGGACTTAGACTCTACGAGCAGTACTTC. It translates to CASSSLAGLRLYEQYF.

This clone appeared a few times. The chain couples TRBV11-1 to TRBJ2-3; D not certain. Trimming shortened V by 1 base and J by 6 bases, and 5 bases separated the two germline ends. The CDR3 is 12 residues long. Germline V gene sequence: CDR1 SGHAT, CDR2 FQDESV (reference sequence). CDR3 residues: CASSLGADTQYF. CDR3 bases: TGTGCCAGCAGCTTAGGAGCTGATACGCAGTATTTT.

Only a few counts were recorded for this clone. The CDR3 spells CASSSQPGQGRGNTIYF. The CDR3 DNA reads as TGCGCCAGCAGCTCTCAACCGGGACAGGGGCGCGGAAACACCATATATTTT. V usage is TRBV5-1 and J usage is TRBJ1-3; 10 bases are a match to TRBD1. This CDR3 region has 17 residues. Germline CDR1 reads SGHRS; CDR2 reads YFSETQ. Trimming removed 3 bases from V and 4 bases from J; junction bases left unmatched: 10.

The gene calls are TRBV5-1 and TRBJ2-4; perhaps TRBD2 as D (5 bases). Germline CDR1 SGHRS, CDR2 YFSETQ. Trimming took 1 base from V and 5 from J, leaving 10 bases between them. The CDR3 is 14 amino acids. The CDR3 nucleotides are TGCGCCAGCAGCTTGAGGACTCCCCAAAACATTCAGTACTTC. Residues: CASSLRTPQNIQYF.

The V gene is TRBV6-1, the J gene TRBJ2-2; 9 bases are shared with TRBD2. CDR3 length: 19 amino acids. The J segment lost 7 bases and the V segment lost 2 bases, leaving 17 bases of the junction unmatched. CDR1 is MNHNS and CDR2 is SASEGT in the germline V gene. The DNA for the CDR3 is TGTGCCAGCAGTGAACCGCCGGGTGGGAGCGGGAGGCGGGGCGGGGAGCTGTTTTTT. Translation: CASSEPPGGSGRRGGELFF.

The CDR3: CASSPRIAGVVDTQYF. The CDR3 nucleotides read TGTGCCAGCAGCCCAAGGATAGCGGGAGTGGTAGATACGCAGTATTTT. The gene calls are TRBV27 and TRBJ2-3, with 9 bases aligning to TRBD2. Germline V lookup: CDR1 MNHEY, CDR2 SMNVEV (reference sequence). With 6 bases clipped from V and 5 bases from J, the junction kept 12 bases outside the gene matches. This CDR3 region has 16 residues.

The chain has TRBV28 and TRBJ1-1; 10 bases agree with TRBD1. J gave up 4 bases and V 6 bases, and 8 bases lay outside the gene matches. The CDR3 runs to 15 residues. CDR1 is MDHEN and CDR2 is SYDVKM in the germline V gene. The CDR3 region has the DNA TGTGCCAGCAGCCCGGGGACAGGGGACGCCACTGAAGCTTTCTTT. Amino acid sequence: CASSPGTGDATEAFF. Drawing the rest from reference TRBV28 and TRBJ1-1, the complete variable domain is DVKVTQSSRYLVKRTGEKVFLECVQDMDHENMFWYRQDPGLGLRLIYFSYDVKMKEKGDIPEGYSVSREKKERFSLILESASTNQTSMYLCASSPGTGDATEAFFGQGTRLTVV.

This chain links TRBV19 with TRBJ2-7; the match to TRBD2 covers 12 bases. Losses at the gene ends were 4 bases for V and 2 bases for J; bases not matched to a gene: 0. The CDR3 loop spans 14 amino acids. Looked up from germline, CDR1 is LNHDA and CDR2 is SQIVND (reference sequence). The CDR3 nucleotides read TGTGCCAGTAGTAGGACTAGCGGGGCCTACGAGCAGTACTTC. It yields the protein CASSRTSGAYEQYF.

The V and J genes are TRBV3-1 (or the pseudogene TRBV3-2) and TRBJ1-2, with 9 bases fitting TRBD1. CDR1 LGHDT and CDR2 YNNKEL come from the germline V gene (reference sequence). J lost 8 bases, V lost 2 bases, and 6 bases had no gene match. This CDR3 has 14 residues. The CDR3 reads CASSQRGQGIGYTF. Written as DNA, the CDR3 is TGTGCCAGCAGCCAAAGGGGACAGGGAATAGGCTACACCTTC.

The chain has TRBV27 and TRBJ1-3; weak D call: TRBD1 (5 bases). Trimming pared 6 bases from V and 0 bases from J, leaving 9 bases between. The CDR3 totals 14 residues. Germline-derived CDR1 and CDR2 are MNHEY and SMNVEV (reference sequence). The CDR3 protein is CASRRTSSGNTIYF. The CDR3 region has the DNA TGTGCCAGCAGACGGACAAGCTCTGGAAACACCATATATTTT.